This T cell receptor (beta chain) was profiled in a study of cytomegalovirus exposure and HLA in healthy donors. From germline, CDR1 is SNHLY and CDR2 FYNNEI. V was clipped by 3 bases and J by 1 base, with 7 bases between them. This CDR3 is 14 amino acids long. The donors were part of the 120-subject validation cohort, which stood apart from the roughly 730-subject first cohort. Findings and caveats of the study: That first-cohort TCR clusters tended to co-occur in the 95 to 150 validation repertoires was found in a later analysis. It was about 150 TCR beta chains that were listed as cytomegalovirus-associated. Generally TCR sequences proved uncommon, though certain public TCRs appeared in numerous donors.

Sequencing was performed with immunoSEQ multiplex PCR; in TCRdb, only in-frame clones are kept and a portion is missing. The data contain about 220,000 clones, 75% to 95% of them singletons. Notes on this clone: The antigen is unknown.

The origin of this receptor is a woman aged 18 to 35 in good health and CMV-seronegative. The sequenced sample was PBMCs. The rearrangement joins TRBV2 to TRBJ1-5; D unclear. The CDR3 protein is CASSDRLSNQPQHF. DNA for the CDR3: TGTGCCAGCAGTGACAGGCTGAGCAATCAGCCCCAGCATTTT.